Listed here is a single T cell receptor (beta chain). The data originate from a study of blood T cell repertoires in COVID-19. In the study overall: Whether acute or convalescent, the COVID-19 samples came from the United States, Italy and Spain.

As handled by the study authors: Amplification with reference gene primers provided the estimates of nucleated cell counts. Here immunoSEQ multiplex PCR was the method, and the copy in TCRdb shows in-frame clones only, minus some. That table furnishes V, J and clone size, whereas the DNA furnished D and trimming. The sample has 100,000 or so clones, 85% to 90% seen once. The length of the CDR3 is 16 residues. V lost 0 bases to trimming and J lost 1 base, with 12 bases between them. Per the germline V gene, CDR1 is SNHLY and CDR2 is FYNNEI. Sample: peripheral blood. The chain is built from TRBV2 and TRBJ1-1; D unresolved. This TCR was sampled from a man over 45 with acute or convalescent COVID-19. The CDR3 region has the DNA TGTGCCAGCAGTGAAGCGCACCCAACACGGAACACTGAAGCTTTCTTT. It is translated as CASSEAHPTRNTEAFF.